This paragraph reports one T cell receptor beta chain. Its matching antigen is unknown. The data were obtained in a study of cytomegalovirus exposure and HLA in healthy donors. About the research overall: Some 85 million unique TCRs, all from HLA-typed donors, were included in an early release of the data. Most donors, about 82% of over 300 genotyped, fell in the Caucasian-associated ancestry cluster. Study-level findings and limits: It was in a later analysis that TCR association rates were seen to vary by HLA locus, highest for DRB1 and lowest for HLA-C. Despite most TCR sequences being rare, some public TCRs occurred in many donors.

PCR primers comprised 60 Vbeta and 13 Jbeta primers. Clones were sequenced by immunoSEQ multiplex PCR, and TCRdb holds only the in-frame ones, with some missing. The sample includes about 260,000 clones, roughly 86% seen only once; the top ten take 2% to 2.5%. Germline assignment: CDR1 MNHNS and CDR2 SASEGT. With V trimmed by 5 bases and J by 3 bases, 2 bases remained unmatched. The CDR3 length is 13 residues. Material: PBMCs. The sequence came from a woman aged 40 to 55 in good health and CMV-seropositive. The chain is built from TRBV6-1 and TRBJ2-7; 9 nucleotides match TRBD2. The CDR3 is CASSFSGGYEQYF. Written as DNA, the CDR3 is TGTGCCAGCAGTTTTAGCGGGGGCTACGAGCAGTACTTC.